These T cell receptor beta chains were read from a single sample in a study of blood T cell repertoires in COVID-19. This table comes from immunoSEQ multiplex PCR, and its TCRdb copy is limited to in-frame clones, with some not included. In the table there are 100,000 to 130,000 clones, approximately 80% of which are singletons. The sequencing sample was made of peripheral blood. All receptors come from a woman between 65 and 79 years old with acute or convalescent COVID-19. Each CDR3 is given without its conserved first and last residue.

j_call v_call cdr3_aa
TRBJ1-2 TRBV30 AWRGADYGYT
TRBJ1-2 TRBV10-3 AISEFRQGANYGYT
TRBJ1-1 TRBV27 ASREDRPDTEAF
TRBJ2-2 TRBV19 ASSPGGMDTGELF
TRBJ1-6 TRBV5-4 ASSVNRGNSPLH
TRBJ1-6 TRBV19 ASSIGQLGSPLH
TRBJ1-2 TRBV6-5 ASRVGLNYGYT
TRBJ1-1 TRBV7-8 ASSLRDRGSNTEAF
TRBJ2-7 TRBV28 ASIRRGLSYEQY
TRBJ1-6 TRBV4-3 ASSQVPGQGGYSYNSPLH
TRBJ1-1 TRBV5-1 ASSLLVRAEAF
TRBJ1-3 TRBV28 ASSHGNTIY
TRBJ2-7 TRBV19 ASSTHGGYEQY
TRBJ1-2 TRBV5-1 ASASSPIAYGYT
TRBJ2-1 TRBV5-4 ASSGGGGYNEQF
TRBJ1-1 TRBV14 ASRSYKGVYTEAF
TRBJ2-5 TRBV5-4 ASSHGLAVQETQY
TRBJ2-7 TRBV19 ASSHERLADRYEQY
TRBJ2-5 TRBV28 ASSFYHRGLAETQY
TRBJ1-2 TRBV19 ASTDLRRDLYGYT
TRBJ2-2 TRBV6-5 ASSYRAGELF
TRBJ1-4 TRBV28 QRNAGRQGDNEKLF